This TCR beta chain is drawn from a study of T cells in Graves' hyperthyroidism and ophthalmopathy. General observations from the study: Peripheral blood also featured most of the thyroid clonotypes expanded above 0.001.

Template material for amplifying TCR beta CDR3 regions consisted of RNA transcripts. When the TCR CDR3 underwent first-round RT-PCR, the HTBI primer set was used. TCRdb recomputed calls from the multiplex PCR reads with MiXCR, one row per CDR3 protein. The sample includes roughly 630,000 distinct CDR3 sequences, 15% to 18% of them seen just once. Points on this clonotype: Its target is not known.

The CDR3 consists of 17 residues. The germline V and J ends were trimmed by 0 bases and 1 base, with 14 bases remaining between them. The germline gives CDR1 SGHDN, CDR2 FVKESK. The sample taken for sequencing was blood. This TCR derives from a woman aged 25 to 39 with Graves' hyperthyroidism. V gene TRBV14 combines with J gene TRBJ2-3; D is ambiguous. For the CDR3, the DNA is TGTGCCAGCAGCCAAGATTTTGGCCATTACGGCACAGATACGCAGTATTTT. It encodes CASSQDFGHYGTDTQYF.